Listed here are 10 T cell receptor beta chains from one sample, sequenced in a study of PD-1 blockade in classical Hodgkin lymphoma. Data came from immunoSEQ multiplex PCR; TCRdb stores just in-frame clones and leaves some out. The data show over 11,000 clones, under 80% seen once. Every patient experienced relapse after autologous stem cell transplantation, and brentuximab vedotin exposure varied. Sequences were derived from peripheral blood mononuclear cells (PBMCs), sampled before the second cycle of nivolumab. The receptors derive from a human donor with classical Hodgkin lymphoma.

The J gene is TRBJ2-1, the V gene TRBV25-1; tentatively, D is TRBD1 or TRBD2 (5 bases each). Trimming took 8 bases from V and 4 from J, leaving 21 bases between them. This CDR3 has 16 residues. Per the germline V gene, CDR1 is MGHDK and CDR2 is SYGVNS. The CDR3 DNA follows: TGTGCCAGCTCCCCCATGCTTAGGGGCGGGTACAATGAGCAGTTCTTC. It codes for CASSPMLRGGYNEQFF. Full variable domain (remainder filled in from reference TRBV25-1 and TRBJ2-1): EADIYQTPRYLVIGTGKKITLECSQTMGHDKMYWYQQDPGMELHLIHYSYGVNSTEKGDLSSESTVSRIRTEHFPLTLESARPSHTSQYLCASSPMLRGGYNEQFFGPGTRLTVL.

The chain links TRBV10-3 to TRBJ1-2, with D uncertain. Trimming stripped 0 bases from V and 4 bases from J, with 3 bases between. CDR1 ENHRY and CDR2 SYGVKD come from the germline V gene. This CDR3 has 12 amino acids. The CDR3 sequence: CAISESVYGYTF. CDR3 nucleotides: TGTGCCATCAGTGAGTCGGTCTATGGCTACACCTTC.

The rearrangement links TRBV27 to TRBJ1-1, with a tentative D call TRBD1 (6 bases). There are 14 residues in the CDR3. Germline V gives CDR1 MNHEY, CDR2 SMNVEV (reference sequence). Between the trimmed V and J ends, which lost 3 bases and 0 bases, there was a span of 8 bases. The CDR3 sequence is CASSFGQMNTEAFF. For the CDR3, the DNA is TGTGCCAGCAGTTTCGGACAGATGAACACTGAAGCTTTCTTT.

The chain links TRBV27 to TRBJ2-3, with D possibly being TRBD2 (6 bases). This CDR3 comprises 14 residues. V shed 7 bases and J shed 4 bases, with 15 bases lying between them. In germline, CDR1 is MNHEY, CDR2 SMNVEV (reference sequence). The CDR3 nucleotides are TGTGCCAGCACCCTACTAGGGGAGGCAGATACGCAGTATTTT. Translated: CASTLLGEADTQYF.

In DNA form, the CDR3 reads TGCGCCAGCAGCATCCAGACGGAGAACACTGAAGCTTTCTTT. Translating gives CASSIQTENTEAFF. The chain joins TRBV5-1 to TRBJ1-1; D not certain. V lost 4 bases to trimming and J lost 1 base, with 11 bases between them. CDR1 and CDR2 from the germline V gene are SGHRS and YFSETQ. The length of the CDR3 is 14 residues.

The chain couples TRBV6-6 to TRBJ2-7, with 7 positions matching TRBD2. CDR3 size: 12 residues. V was pared by 2 bases and J by 5 bases, with 0 bases of the junction left unmatched. Germline CDR1 is MNHNY and CDR2 is SVGAGI (reference sequence). CDR3 sequence reads: CASSYAGDEQYF. The CDR3 nucleotides read TGTGCCAGCAGTTACGCGGGGGACGAGCAGTACTTC.

This sequence joins TRBV2 and TRBJ2-7; D unresolved. Germline CDR1 SNHLY, CDR2 FYNNEI. The CDR3 sequence is 12 residues long. The ends were cut back, 8 bases at V and 0 bases at J, with 8 bases in the middle. CDR3 DNA: TGTGCCAGCCGGTTAGTCTCCTACGAGCAGTACTTC. Its protein is CASRLVSYEQYF.

V is TRBV19 and J is TRBJ1-6; D is perhaps TRBD1 (6 bases). V was shortened by 5 bases and J by 6 bases, with 14 bases between the two germline ends. Germline V CDR1 and CDR2: LNHDA, SQIVND (reference sequence). The CDR3 extends over 15 amino acids. The CDR3 protein is CASSATGSGNSPLHF. CDR3 nucleotides: TGTGCCAGTAGTGCAACAGGGTCGGGTAATTCACCCCTCCACTTT.

V is TRBV6-5 and J is TRBJ2-7; weak D call: TRBD1 (6 bases). V was pared by 6 bases and J by 4 bases, with 13 bases between. Looked up from germline, CDR1 is MNHEY and CDR2 is SVGAGI. The CDR3 runs 13 residues. The CDR3 DNA follows: TGTGCCAGCAGAACGTGGACAGCTTACGAGCAGTACTTC. This gives the protein CASRTWTAYEQYF.

The chain recombines TRBV9 with TRBJ2-2; the D gene is possibly TRBD2 (6 bases). In germline, CDR1 is SGDLS, CDR2 YYNGEE. Trimming shortened V by 5 bases and J by 1 base, and 15 bases separated the two germline ends. The CDR3 has 16 amino acids. The CDR3 nucleotides read TGTGCCAGCAGGGGGACTGGTGATATGAACACCGGGGAGCTGTTTTTT. Its protein product is CASRGTGDMNTGELFF.